This note documents a single T cell receptor (beta chain) sequence. The antigen remains unidentified. Here immunoSEQ multiplex PCR was the method, and the copy in TCRdb shows in-frame clones only, minus some. Of about 35,000 clones in the sample, nearly 90% are singletons; the top ten hold roughly 5.4%. Time point indicated: new active TB diagnosis, blood taken before or within 7 days of starting treatment. Patients were newly diagnosed, HIV-seronegative, and aged 18 or older. The data derive from a study of T cells in tuberculosis. Across the whole study: Sequenced TCRs come from CD1B-GMM tetramer-binding T cells. General study points: Classification accuracy was 75% to 90% (AUROC 0.8 to 0.9) with the GMM-specific repertoire.

Source: PBMCs, taken at tuberculosis diagnosis. This TCR came from an adult with tuberculosis.

Here the CDR3 reads CASSLRPAADTQYF. CDR3 coding DNA: TGTGCCAGCAGCTTACGGCCAGCGGCAGATACGCAGTATTTT. The chain uses TRBV7-2 and TRBJ2-3, with D possibly TRBD2 on 5 matching bases. V lost 2 bases to trimming and J lost 4 bases, with 10 bases between them. The length of the CDR3 is 14 residues. The germline V gene encodes CDR1 SGHTA and CDR2 FQGNSA.